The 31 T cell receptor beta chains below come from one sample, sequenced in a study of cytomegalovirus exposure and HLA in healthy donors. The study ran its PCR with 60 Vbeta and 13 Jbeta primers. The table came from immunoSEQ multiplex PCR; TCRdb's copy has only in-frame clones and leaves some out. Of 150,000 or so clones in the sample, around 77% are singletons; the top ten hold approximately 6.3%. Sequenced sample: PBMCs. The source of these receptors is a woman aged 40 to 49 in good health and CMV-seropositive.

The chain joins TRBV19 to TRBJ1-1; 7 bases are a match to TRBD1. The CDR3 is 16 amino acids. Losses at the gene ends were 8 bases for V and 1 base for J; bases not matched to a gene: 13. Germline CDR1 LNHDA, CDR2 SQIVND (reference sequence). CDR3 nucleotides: TGTGCCAGTCTTCTCCGACCTGGGACAGCGAACACTGAAGCTTTCTTT. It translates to CASLLRPGTANTEAFF.

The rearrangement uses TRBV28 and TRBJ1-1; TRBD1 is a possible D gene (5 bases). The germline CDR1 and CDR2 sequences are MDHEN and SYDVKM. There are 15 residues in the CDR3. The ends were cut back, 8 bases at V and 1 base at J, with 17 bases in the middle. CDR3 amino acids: CASSRGGNQNTEAFF. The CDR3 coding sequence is TGTGCCAGCTCCCGGGGGGGGAACCAGAACACTGAAGCTTTCTTT.

The CDR3 protein is CASSLTGGQFVTQYF. CDR3 coding DNA: TGTGCCAGCAGCTTAACGGGGGGCCAATTCGTGACCCAGTACTTC. V usage is TRBV7-7 and J usage is TRBJ2-5; D possibly corresponds to TRBD2 (7 bases). Germline V gene sequence: CDR1 SSHAT, CDR2 FNYEAQ (reference sequence). This CDR3 has 15 residues. Trimming took 2 bases from V and 7 from J, leaving 17 bases between them.

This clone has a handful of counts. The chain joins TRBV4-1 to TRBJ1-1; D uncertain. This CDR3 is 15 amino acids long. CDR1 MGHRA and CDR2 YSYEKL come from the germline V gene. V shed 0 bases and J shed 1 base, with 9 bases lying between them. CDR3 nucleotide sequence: TGCGCCAGCAGCCAAGACCAGGTCCAGAACACTGAAGCTTTCTTT. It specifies CASSQDQVQNTEAFF.

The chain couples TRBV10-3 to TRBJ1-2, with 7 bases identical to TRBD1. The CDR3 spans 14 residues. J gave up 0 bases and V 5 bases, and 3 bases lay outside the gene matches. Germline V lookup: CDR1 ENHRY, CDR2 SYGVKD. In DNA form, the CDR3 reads TGTGCCATCAGTCGGGACAGCCCTAACTATGGCTACACCTTC. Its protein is CAISRDSPNYGYTF.

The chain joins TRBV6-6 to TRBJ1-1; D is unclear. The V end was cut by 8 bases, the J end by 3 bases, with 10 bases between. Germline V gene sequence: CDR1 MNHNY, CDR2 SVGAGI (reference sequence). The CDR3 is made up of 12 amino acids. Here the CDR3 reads CASRGSYTEAFF. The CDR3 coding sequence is TGTGCCAGCCGAGGGTCCTACACTGAAGCTTTCTTT.

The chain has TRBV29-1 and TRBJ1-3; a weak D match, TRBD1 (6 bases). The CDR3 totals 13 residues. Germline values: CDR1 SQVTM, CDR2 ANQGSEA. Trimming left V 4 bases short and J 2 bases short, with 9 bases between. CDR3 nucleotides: TGCAGCGTTGGGACAGCTCCTGGAAACACCATATATTTT. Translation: CSVGTAPGNTIYF.

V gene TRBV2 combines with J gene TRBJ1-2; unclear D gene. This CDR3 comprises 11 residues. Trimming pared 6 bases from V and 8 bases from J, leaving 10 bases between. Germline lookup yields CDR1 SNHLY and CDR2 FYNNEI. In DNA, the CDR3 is TGTGCCAGCAGCTCAGGAGGGGGCTACACCTTC. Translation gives CASSSGGGYTF. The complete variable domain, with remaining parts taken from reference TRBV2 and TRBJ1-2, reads EPEVTQTPSHQVTQMGQEVILRCVPISNHLYFYWYRQILGQKVEFLVSFYNNEISEKSEIFDDQFSVERPDGSNFTLKIRSTKLEDSAMYFCASSSGGGYTFGSGTRLTVV.

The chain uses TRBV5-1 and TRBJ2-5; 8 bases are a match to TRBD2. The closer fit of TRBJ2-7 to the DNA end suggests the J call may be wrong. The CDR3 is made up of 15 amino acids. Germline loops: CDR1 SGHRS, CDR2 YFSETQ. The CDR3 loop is CASSLGPGGAYEQYF. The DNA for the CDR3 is TGCGCCAGCAGCTTGGGGCCGGGGGGGGCCTACGAGCAGTACTTC.

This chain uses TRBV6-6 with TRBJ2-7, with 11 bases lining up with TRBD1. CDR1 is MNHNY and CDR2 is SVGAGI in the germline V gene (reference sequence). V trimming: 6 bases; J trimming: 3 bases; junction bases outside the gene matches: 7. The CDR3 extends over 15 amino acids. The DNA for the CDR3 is TGTGCCAGCAGCAACCCCGGGACAGGGGGCTACGAGCAGTACTTC. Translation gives CASSNPGTGGYEQYF.

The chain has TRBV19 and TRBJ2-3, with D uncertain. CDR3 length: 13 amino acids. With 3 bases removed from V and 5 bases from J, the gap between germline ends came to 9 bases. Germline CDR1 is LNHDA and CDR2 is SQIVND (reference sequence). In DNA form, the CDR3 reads TGTGCCAGTAGTATCGGAGTAGGAGATACGCAGTATTTT. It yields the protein CASSIGVGDTQYF.

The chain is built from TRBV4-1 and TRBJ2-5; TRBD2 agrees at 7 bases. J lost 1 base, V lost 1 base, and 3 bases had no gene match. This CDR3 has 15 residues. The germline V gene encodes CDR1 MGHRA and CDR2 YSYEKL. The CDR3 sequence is CASSQVGGGQETQYF. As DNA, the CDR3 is TGCGCCAGCAGCCAAGTCGGCGGGGGCCAAGAGACCCAGTACTTC.

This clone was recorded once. The CDR3 spells CASYKIPSGGLSTDTQYF. DNA for the CDR3: TGTGCCAGCTACAAGATCCCTAGCGGGGGCCTAAGCACAGATACGCAGTATTTT. The chain is built from TRBV18 and TRBJ2-3; TRBD2 agrees at 10 bases. The CDR3 runs 18 residues. The germline CDR1 and CDR2 sequences are KGHSH and LQKENI. V gave up 7 bases and J gave up 0 bases; unmatched junction bases: 13.

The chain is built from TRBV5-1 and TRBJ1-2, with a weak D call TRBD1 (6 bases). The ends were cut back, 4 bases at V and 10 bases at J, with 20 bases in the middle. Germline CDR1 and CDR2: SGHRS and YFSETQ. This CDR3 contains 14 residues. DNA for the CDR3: TGCGCCAGCAGCCGCACTGGGACAAGCGGACTCTACACCTTC. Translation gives CASSRTGTSGLYTF.

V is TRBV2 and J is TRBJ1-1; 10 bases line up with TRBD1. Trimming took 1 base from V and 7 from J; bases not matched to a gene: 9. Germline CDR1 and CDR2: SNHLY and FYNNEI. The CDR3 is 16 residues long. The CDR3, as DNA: TGTGCCAGCAGTGAAGAGGGGACAGGGGATTCGGGTGAAGCTTTCTTT. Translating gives CASSEEGTGDSGEAFF.

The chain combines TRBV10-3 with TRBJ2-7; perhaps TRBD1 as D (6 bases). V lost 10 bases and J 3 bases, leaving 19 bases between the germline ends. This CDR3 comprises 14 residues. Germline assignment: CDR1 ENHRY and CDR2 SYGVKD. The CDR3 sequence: CATNKAQGDYEQYF. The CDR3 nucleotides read TGTGCCACGAACAAGGCACAGGGAGACTACGAGCAGTACTTC.

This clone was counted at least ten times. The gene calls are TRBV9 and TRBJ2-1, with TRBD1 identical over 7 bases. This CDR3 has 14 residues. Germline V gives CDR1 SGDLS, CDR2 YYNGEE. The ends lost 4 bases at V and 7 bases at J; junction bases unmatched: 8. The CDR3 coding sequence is TGTGCCAGCAGCCCCGCCTACAGGGGTAATGAGCAGTTCTTC. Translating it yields CASSPAYRGNEQFF. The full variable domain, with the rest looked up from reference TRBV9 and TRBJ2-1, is DSGVTQTPKHLITATGQRVTLRCSPRSGDLSVYWYQQSLDQGLQFLIQYYNGEERAKGNILERFSAQQFPDLHSELNLSSLELGDSALYFCASSPAYRGNEQFFGPGTRLTVL.

The CDR3 sequence: CASSQDIPSSYNSPLHF. The CDR3 DNA is TGCGCCAGCAGCCAGGACATCCCAAGCTCCTATAATTCACCCCTCCACTTT. The chain links TRBV5-1 to TRBJ1-6, with D perhaps TRBD1 (5 bases). Germline lookup yields CDR1 SGHRS and CDR2 YFSETQ. This CDR3 has 17 residues. V dropped 4 bases and J dropped 0 bases, with 14 bases sitting between them.

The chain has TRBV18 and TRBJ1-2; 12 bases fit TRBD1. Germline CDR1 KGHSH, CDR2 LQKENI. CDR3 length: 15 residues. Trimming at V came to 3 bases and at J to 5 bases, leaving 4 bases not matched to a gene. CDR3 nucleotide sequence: TGTGCCAGCTCACCCGGGACAGGGGGCAAGTATGGCTACACCTTC. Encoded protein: CASSPGTGGKYGYTF.

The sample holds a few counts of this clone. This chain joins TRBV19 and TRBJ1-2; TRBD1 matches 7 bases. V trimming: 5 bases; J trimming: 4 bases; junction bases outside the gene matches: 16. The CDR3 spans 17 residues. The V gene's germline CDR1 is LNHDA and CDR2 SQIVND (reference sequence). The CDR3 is CASSRTVGQESSYGYTF. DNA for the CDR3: TGTGCCAGTAGTCGGACTGTAGGACAGGAGAGTAGCTATGGCTACACCTTC.

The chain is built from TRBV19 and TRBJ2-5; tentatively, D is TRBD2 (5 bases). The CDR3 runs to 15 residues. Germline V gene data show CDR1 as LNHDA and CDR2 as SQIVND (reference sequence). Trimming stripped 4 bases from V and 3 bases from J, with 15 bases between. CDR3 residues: CASSTSSSIKETQYF. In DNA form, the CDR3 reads TGTGCCAGTAGTACCAGTTCTAGCATAAAAGAGACCCAGTACTTC.

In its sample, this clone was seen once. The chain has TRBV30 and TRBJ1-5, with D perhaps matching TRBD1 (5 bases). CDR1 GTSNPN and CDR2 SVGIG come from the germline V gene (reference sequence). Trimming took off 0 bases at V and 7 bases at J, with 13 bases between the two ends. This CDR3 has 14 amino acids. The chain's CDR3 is CAWSVLGAGQPQHF. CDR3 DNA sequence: TGTGCCTGGAGTGTACTTGGGGCCGGACAGCCCCAGCATTTT. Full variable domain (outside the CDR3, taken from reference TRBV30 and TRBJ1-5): SQTIHQWPATLVQPVGSPLSLECTVEGTSNPNLYWYRQAAGRGLQLLFYSVGIGQISSEVPQNLSASRPQDRQFILSSKKLLLSDSGFYLCAWSVLGAGQPQHFGDGTRLSIL.

CDR3 sequence (DNA): TGTGCCAGCAGCTTATTTGGCGACCCAGGGGGAGAGACCCAGTACTTC. It specifies CASSLFGDPGGETQYF. The chain has TRBV7-3 and TRBJ2-5, with 7 nucleotides matching TRBD1. The CDR3 is 16 amino acids. V was pared by 2 bases and J by 4 bases, with 10 bases of the junction left unmatched. The germline CDR1 and CDR2 sequences are SGHTA and FQGTGA.

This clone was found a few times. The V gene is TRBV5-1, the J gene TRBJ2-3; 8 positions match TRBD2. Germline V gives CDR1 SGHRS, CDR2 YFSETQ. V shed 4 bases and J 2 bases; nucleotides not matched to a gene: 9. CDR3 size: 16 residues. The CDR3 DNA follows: TGCGCCAGCAGCGGGAGAGCGGGGGCCGTCACAGATACGCAGTATTTT. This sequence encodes CASSGRAGAVTDTQYF. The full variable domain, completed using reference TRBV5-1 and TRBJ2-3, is KAGVTQTPRYLIKTRGQQVTLSCSPISGHRSVSWYQQTPGQGLQFLFEYFSETQRNKGNFPGRFSGRQFSNSRSEMNVSTLELGDSALYLCASSGRAGAVTDTQYFGPGTRLTVL.

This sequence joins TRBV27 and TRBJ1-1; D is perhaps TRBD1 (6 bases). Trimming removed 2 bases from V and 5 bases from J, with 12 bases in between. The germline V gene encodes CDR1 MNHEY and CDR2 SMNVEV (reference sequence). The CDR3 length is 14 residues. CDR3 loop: CASSLAGAMTEAFF. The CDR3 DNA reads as TGTGCCAGCAGTTTAGCAGGGGCTATGACTGAAGCTTTCTTT.

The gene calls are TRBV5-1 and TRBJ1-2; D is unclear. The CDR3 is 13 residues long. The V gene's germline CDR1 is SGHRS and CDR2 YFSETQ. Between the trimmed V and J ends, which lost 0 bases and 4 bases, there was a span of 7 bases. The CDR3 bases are TGCGCCAGCAGCTTGGACAAGTCCTATGGCTACACCTTC. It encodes CASSLDKSYGYTF.

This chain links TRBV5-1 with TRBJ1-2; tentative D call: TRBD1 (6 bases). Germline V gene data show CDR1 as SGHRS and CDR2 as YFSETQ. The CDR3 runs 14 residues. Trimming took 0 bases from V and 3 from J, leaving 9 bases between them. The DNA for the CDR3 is TGCGCCAGCAGCTTGGCCCCAGGGGACTATGGCTACACCTTC. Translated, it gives CASSLAPGDYGYTF.

CDR3 amino acids: CATYGDRGFDYGYTF. CDR3 DNA sequence: TGTGCCACTTACGGGGACAGGGGATTCGACTATGGCTACACCTTC. The genes are TRBV10-3 and TRBJ1-2; 10 nucleotides match TRBD1. This CDR3 contains 15 residues. Per the germline V gene, CDR1 is ENHRY and CDR2 is SYGVKD. Germline trimming cut 10 bases from V and 3 bases from J; bases unmatched to any gene: 11.

The DNA of the CDR3 is TGTGCCAGCAGCGAACCGGGACAGGGCCTATTGAGTTCTGGGGCCAACGTCCTGACTTTC. Encoded protein: CASSEPGQGLLSSGANVLTF. V gene TRBV21-1 combines with J gene TRBJ2-6; the table's TRBD1 call for D was not verified on the DNA. TRBV21-1 is classified as a pseudogene. The CDR3 has 20 residues.

The CDR3 nucleotides are TGTGCCAGTAGTATTTGGCTAGCGGGGGGGCCTGGTGAGCAGTTCTTC. Its protein is CASSIWLAGGPGEQFF. This chain uses TRBV19 with TRBJ2-1; 12 bases agree with TRBD2. This CDR3 is 16 amino acids long. Trimming cost V 3 bases and J 9 bases; bases outside gene matches: 9. Germline V gene sequence: CDR1 LNHDA, CDR2 SQIVND (reference sequence).

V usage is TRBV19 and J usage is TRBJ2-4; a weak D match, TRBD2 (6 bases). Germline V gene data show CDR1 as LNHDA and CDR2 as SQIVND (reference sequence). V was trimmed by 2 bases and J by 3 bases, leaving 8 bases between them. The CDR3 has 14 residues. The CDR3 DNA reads TGTGCCAGTAGTATAACCGGGGGCAAAAACATTCAGTACTTC. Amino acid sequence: CASSITGGKNIQYF. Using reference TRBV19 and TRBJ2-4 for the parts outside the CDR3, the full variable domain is DGGITQSPKYLFRKEGQNVTLSCEQNLNHDAMYWYRQDPGQGLRLIYYSQIVNDFQKGDIAEGYSVSREKKESFPLTVTSAQKNPTAFYLCASSITGGKNIQYFGAGTRLSVL.